This T cell receptor (beta chain) was identified during a study of T cell responses to AZD1222 COVID-19 vaccine. This CDR3 comprises 15 residues. Trimming cost V 6 bases and J 0 bases; bases outside gene matches: 5. The germline V gene has CDR1 LNHDA and CDR2 SQIVND (reference sequence). Comments on this clone: The antigen remains undetermined.

The study's findings and limits: Targeting of unmutated variant regions was reportedly seen in nearly half of spike-specific TCRs. In a largely white British group with more females than males, clonal diversity was possibly underestimated.

The method was immunoSEQ multiplex PCR; TCRdb's version includes in-frame clones alone and lacks a portion of them. The sample holds tens of thousands of clones, approximately 80% seen once. The sequence was collected from an adult who received the MenACWY meningococcal vaccine as a control. The sample was peripheral blood, taken 28 days after the second dose of the MenACWY control vaccine. The V call is TRBV19, the J call TRBJ1-5; the match to TRBD1 covers 7 bases. The CDR3 DNA reads TGTGCCAGTAGGAAAGACAGGGATAGCAATCAGCCCCAGCATTTT. Translated: CASRKDRDSNQPQHF. Supplemented by reference TRBV19 and TRBJ1-5, the full variable domain reads DGGITQSPKYLFRKEGQNVTLSCEQNLNHDAMYWYRQDPGQGLRLIYYSQIVNDFQKGDIAEGYSVSREKKESFPLTVTSAQKNPTAFYLCASRKDRDSNQPQHFGDGTRLSIL.